These T cell receptor beta chains were read from a single sample in a study of T cells after yellow fever vaccination. TCRdb redid the calling of the 5' RACE reads with MiXCR, one entry per CDR3 protein. Of 450,000 to 550,000 distinct CDR3 sequences in the sample, over 15% were seen once. This specimen was PBMCs, taken 15 days after the yellow fever booster vaccination. The receptors derive from a man younger than 45 who received the YFV17D yellow fever vaccine. CDR3s leave out the opening cysteine and the closing phenylalanine or tryptophan. Fields, in order: D gene, V gene, CDR3 protein. D genes are given only for firm matches.

D gene: NA; V gene: TRBV5-1; CDR3 protein: ASSLAQTRTTQY
D gene: NA; V gene: TRBV7-6; CDR3 protein: ASSLAGAVSGNTIY
D gene: TRBD2; V gene: TRBV20-1; CDR3 protein: SAPQGGTTTDTQY
D gene: TRBD2; V gene: TRBV30; CDR3 protein: AWSVEGGSRV
D gene: TRBD2; V gene: TRBV10-3; CDR3 protein: ATSLAGGGPSTDTQY
D gene: NA; V gene: TRBV18; CDR3 protein: ASSPRQGATEAF
D gene: NA; V gene: TRBV29-1; CDR3 protein: SVLARTHSTDTQY
D gene: NA; V gene: TRBV28; CDR3 protein: ASRQVATTYEQY
D gene: TRBD2; V gene: TRBV4-2; CDR3 protein: ASSQEGGRAAETQY
D gene: TRBD2; V gene: TRBV6-2/TRBV6-3; CDR3 protein: ASGLAGINEQF
D gene: NA; V gene: TRBV7-2; CDR3 protein: ASSLATLRRQEAF
D gene: TRBD2; V gene: TRBV13; CDR3 protein: ASSLRTSGSGSEQY
D gene: NA; V gene: TRBV7-2; CDR3 protein: ASSLALLAGTGELF
D gene: NA; V gene: TRBV7-2; CDR3 protein: ASSLKGVNYGYT
D gene: NA; V gene: TRBV24-1; CDR3 protein: ATSDRRPDGIQETQY
D gene: TRBD2; V gene: TRBV5-1; CDR3 protein: ASSLEVTSVNTGELF
D gene: NA; V gene: TRBV21-1; CDR3 protein: ASSKVRTKGERYEQY
D gene: TRBD2; V gene: TRBV20-1; CDR3 protein: SARDPSGSSEDTQY
D gene: NA; V gene: TRBV20-1; CDR3 protein: SALRAGETQY
D gene: TRBD1; V gene: TRBV2; CDR3 protein: ASRYGQGNTEAF
D gene: TRBD1; V gene: TRBV5-5; CDR3 protein: AISSGQGGAF
D gene: NA; V gene: TRBV6-5; CDR3 protein: ASSYSEGQVGKLF
D gene: NA; V gene: TRBV25-1; CDR3 protein: ASRPLRGGTDTQY
D gene: NA; V gene: TRBV7-9; CDR3 protein: ASSLEGSGNTIY
D gene: NA; V gene: TRBV28; CDR3 protein: ASSLNPGAGETQY
D gene: TRBD2; V gene: TRBV6-2/TRBV6-3; CDR3 protein: ASSSPATGLAGGY
D gene: NA; V gene: TRBV25-1; CDR3 protein: ASSEYDGSYNEQF
D gene: NA; V gene: TRBV20-1; CDR3 protein: SALGRAGTDTQY
D gene: TRBD1; V gene: TRBV29-1; CDR3 protein: SVEEGATGGAYT
D gene: TRBD2; V gene: TRBV10-2; CDR3 protein: ASSASGKYNEQF
D gene: NA; V gene: TRBV6-5; CDR3 protein: ASSYGGVRETQY
D gene: NA; V gene: TRBV6-2/TRBV6-3; CDR3 protein: ASRVEGAKNIQY
D gene: TRBD1; V gene: TRBV4-2; CDR3 protein: ASSQDYRGFNSPLH
D gene: NA; V gene: TRBV30; CDR3 protein: AWSVSQSEQF
D gene: TRBD2; V gene: TRBV11-2; CDR3 protein: ASSLGFAGVGRNIQY
D gene: TRBD2; V gene: TRBV4-3; CDR3 protein: ASSSSSGNHNEQF
D gene: TRBD2; V gene: TRBV20-1; CDR3 protein: SARDPLAGELTQY
D gene: NA; V gene: TRBV20-1; CDR3 protein: SAPGEFGQVGTEAF
D gene: NA; V gene: TRBV7-2; CDR3 protein: ASSQLRRDEQF
D gene: NA; V gene: TRBV6-1; CDR3 protein: ASSHPSVLGQETQY
D gene: TRBD1; V gene: TRBV20-1; CDR3 protein: SASRPPGGYEQY
D gene: NA; V gene: TRBV28; CDR3 protein: ASSFLSVEQF